The 5 T cell receptor beta chains in this list originate from one sample, sequenced in a study of CD8+CD57+ T cells in acquired aplastic anemia. CDR3 and TCR beta VDJ profiling relied on a genomic DNA template. MiXCR, applied by TCRdb to the reads, yields one record per CDR3 protein. The table records roughly 170,000 distinct CDR3 sequences, around 50% of them present only once. Flow cytometry had shown expanded CD8+CD57+ cells in the patients chosen for sequencing. Sequences were obtained from sorted CD4+, CD8+, or CD8+CD57+ T cells (not recorded which) from PBMCs. The receptors here all came from a human donor with aplastic anemia.

The chain links TRBV5-1 to TRBJ2-2, with TRBD1 matching 9 bases. Trimming at V came to 9 bases and at J to 6 bases, leaving 12 bases not matched to a gene. This CDR3 is 15 amino acids long. Germline V gene data show CDR1 as SGHRS and CDR2 as YFSETQ. CDR3 region: CATAPGQGFSGELFF. For the CDR3, the DNA is TGCGCCACCGCGCCGGGACAGGGATTCTCCGGGGAGCTGTTTTTT.

This clonotype was recorded at least ten times. The CDR3 DNA reads TGTGCCAGCAGCTCCCCCTCCCACTACAGGGGATATTCGGATACGCAGTATTTT. It codes for CASSSPSHYRGYSDTQYF. The V and J genes are TRBV11-2 and TRBJ2-3; TRBD1 matches at 7 bases. V trimming: 4 bases; J trimming: 6 bases; junction bases outside the gene matches: 19. This CDR3 has 18 amino acids. Germline-derived CDR1 and CDR2 are SGHAT and FQNNGV.

The rearrangement links TRBV24-1 to TRBJ2-1, with D perhaps matching TRBD1 or TRBD2 (5 bases each). The V gene's germline CDR1 is KGHDR and CDR2 SFDVKD. V shed 3 bases and J shed 8 bases, with 16 bases lying between them. This CDR3 has 15 residues. The CDR3 region has the DNA TGTGCCACCAGTGATGTGACAAGGGGAGTATATGAGCAGTTCTTC. It yields the protein CATSDVTRGVYEQFF.

This sequence joins TRBV7-8 and TRBJ2-1; D gene unclear. This CDR3 spans 12 amino acids. Trimming cost V 0 bases and J 8 bases, with 5 bases left between them. Germline assignment: CDR1 SGHVS and CDR2 FQNEAQ. CDR3 region: CASSLATDEQFF. In DNA, the CDR3 is TGTGCCAGCAGCTTAGCCACCGATGAGCAGTTCTTC.

The chain recombines TRBV10-3 with TRBJ1-2, with 9 positions matching TRBD1. CDR1 and CDR2 from the germline V gene are ENHRY and SYGVKD. The CDR3 runs 13 residues. J gave up 4 bases and V 8 bases, and 5 bases lay outside the gene matches. This CDR3 reads CAIGGQGGYGYTF. The CDR3 region has the DNA TGTGCCATCGGGGGACAGGGAGGCTATGGCTACACCTTC.